The 17 T cell receptor beta chains reported below all come from one sample, sequenced in a study of blood T cells in healthy people across ages. Using a J-beta primer mix together with a sample-barcoded 5' primer, a second PCR was run for about 6 to 12 cycles. TCRdb reprocessed the 5' RACE reads with MiXCR, giving one entry per CDR3 protein. The repertoire holds approximately 780,000 distinct CDR3 sequences, 20% to 30% seen once, with 2.5% to 3.5% in the top ten. These sequences were also reported in another study, on T cells of mothers and their children.

Sequencing input: blood. All receptors derive from a boy between 5 and 17 years old in good health.

The chain couples TRBV9 to TRBJ2-4; D perhaps matches TRBD2 (6 bases). The CDR3 sequence is 14 residues long. The germline gives CDR1 SGDLS, CDR2 YYNGEE. The V end lost 4 bases, the J end lost 5 bases, and 13 bases lay between the germline ends. CDR3 sequence (DNA): TGTGCCAGCAGCCCCCGATCGGGAGAAAACATTCAGTACTTC. This encodes CASSPRSGENIQYF.

The chain carries TRBV14 and TRBJ2-3; 10 bases line up with TRBD2. This CDR3 is 15 amino acids long. The junction had 4 bases not matched to a gene; V was cut back by 2 bases and J by 5 bases. CDR1 and CDR2 from the germline V gene are SGHDN and FVKESK. The CDR3 DNA is TGTGCCAGCAGCCAACGGGCTAGCGGGGGAGATACGCAGTATTTT. This translates into CASSQRASGGDTQYF.

This chain links TRBV28 with TRBJ2-7, with a tentative D call TRBD2 (6 bases). V was clipped by 7 bases and J by 3 bases, with 16 bases between them. Germline V lookup: CDR1 MDHEN, CDR2 SYDVKM. The CDR3 loop spans 14 amino acids. The CDR3: CASIRETRGYEQYF. The CDR3, as DNA: TGTGCCAGCATCCGGGAGACTAGAGGCTACGAGCAGTACTTC.

This chain joins TRBV28 and TRBJ1-2; no reliable D call. There are 14 residues in the CDR3. Germline CDR1 reads MDHEN; CDR2 reads SYDVKM. Trimming removed 2 bases at V and 4 bases at J, with 11 bases between. The CDR3 sequence is CASSLADGRYGYTF. The DNA for the CDR3 is TGTGCCAGCAGTTTAGCGGACGGACGCTATGGCTACACCTTC.

The V gene is TRBV7-2, the J gene TRBJ2-2; TRBD1 matches at 11 bases. The V segment lost 4 bases and the J segment 7 bases; nucleotides outside the gene matches: 11. This CDR3 contains 17 residues. Looked up from germline, CDR1 is SGHTA and CDR2 is FQGNSA. CDR3 DNA: TGTGCCAGCAGCTCGGACACGGGACAGGGGGAATTCGGGGAGCTGTTTTTT. Amino acid sequence: CASSSDTGQGEFGELFF.

The genes are TRBV29-1 and TRBJ2-5; no definite D call. CDR1 and CDR2 from the germline V gene are SQVTM and ANQGSEA. The V end lost 5 bases, the J end lost 5 bases, and 3 bases lay between the germline ends. The CDR3 length is 9 residues. CDR3 residues: CSVSETQYF. In nucleotides, the CDR3 is TGCAGCGTTTCGGAGACCCAGTACTTC.

The table lists this clonotype with a few counts. This chain links TRBV6-1 with TRBJ1-2, with D unresolved. V was cut by 2 bases and J by 7 bases, with 17 bases left in between. CDR1 is MNHNS, CDR2 SASEGT, per germline. CDR3 length: 15 amino acids. The CDR3 region is CASSEPRNNVLGYTF. As DNA, the CDR3 is TGTGCCAGCAGTGAACCCAGGAATAACGTTCTTGGCTACACCTTC.

The rearrangement links TRBV15 to TRBJ2-5; D remains unclear. Trimming shortened V by 8 bases and J by 5 bases, and 15 bases separated the two germline ends. Germline values: CDR1 LNHNV, CDR2 YYDKDF (reference sequence). The CDR3 runs to 13 residues. CDR3 residues: CATQRVYGETQYF. CDR3 in DNA: TGTGCCACCCAAAGGGTATATGGTGAGACCCAGTACTTC.

This clonotype has a handful of counts. CDR3 sequence: CASSQDGMGNQETQYF. As DNA, the CDR3 is TGCGCCAGCAGCCAAGATGGAATGGGGAATCAAGAGACCCAGTACTTC. The chain combines TRBV4-1 with TRBJ2-5; D unresolved. The CDR3 contains 16 residues. Germline lookup yields CDR1 MGHRA and CDR2 YSYEKL. Trimming took 0 bases from V and 2 from J, leaving 13 bases between them.

This clonotype showed up just a few times. The V call is TRBV5-5, the J call TRBJ2-5; tentatively, D is TRBD1 (6 bases). The CDR3 is 14 amino acids. Germline CDR1 reads SGHKS; CDR2 reads YYEKEE (reference sequence). V lost 3 bases and J lost 5, with 14 bases in between. The CDR3 here is CASSSRTVSETQYF. As DNA, the CDR3 is TGTGCCAGCAGCTCCAGGACAGTATCGGAGACCCAGTACTTC.

This clonotype was detected only a few times. The CDR3 region is CAIARALGEKLFF. In DNA form, the CDR3 reads TGTGCCATCGCCCGGGCCCTTGGGGAAAAACTGTTTTTT. The V and J genes are TRBV10-3 and TRBJ1-4; D unresolved. The CDR3 contains 13 residues. Trimming cost V 8 bases and J 8 bases, with 15 bases left between them. Germline V gives CDR1 ENHRY, CDR2 SYGVKD.

The V gene is TRBV30, the J gene TRBJ2-2; D is undetermined. This CDR3 has 13 residues. Trimming took 4 bases from V and 1 from J, leaving 7 bases between them. CDR1 and CDR2 from the germline V gene are GTSNPN and SVGIG (reference sequence). The CDR3 loop reads CAWTSRNTGELFF. For the CDR3, the DNA is TGTGCCTGGACTTCCAGGAACACCGGGGAGCTGTTTTTT.

This clonotype is a singleton in its sample. The chain links TRBV7-3 to TRBJ2-7, with D perhaps matching TRBD1 (6 bases). Germline V CDR1 and CDR2: SGHTA, FQGTGA. This CDR3 spans 11 amino acids. The V and J ends lost 3 bases and 13 bases respectively, with 13 bases between them. CDR3 nucleotide sequence: TGTGCCAGCAGCTTTGGGGGCCTCAAATACTTC. Its translation: CASSFGGLKYF.

The rearrangement uses TRBV6-1 and TRBJ2-7; D is uncertain. The CDR3 is 14 residues long. The germline V and J ends were trimmed by 2 bases and 4 bases, with 12 bases remaining between them. In germline, CDR1 is MNHNS, CDR2 SASEGT. As DNA, the CDR3 is TGTGCCAGCAGTGAACCCCCGGTCCCTTACGAGCAGTACTTC. The encoded protein is CASSEPPVPYEQYF.

V and J are TRBV5-1 and TRBJ2-3; 7 bases are shared with TRBD2. Germline V gene data show CDR1 as SGHRS and CDR2 as YFSETQ. This CDR3 has 17 residues. Germline trimming cut 3 bases from V and 5 bases from J; bases unmatched to any gene: 15. In DNA, the CDR3 is TGCGCCAGCAGCTGGAGAGACAGCGGGGTTCAAGGAGATACGCAGTATTTT. Its protein is CASSWRDSGVQGDTQYF.

The chain combines TRBV27 with TRBJ1-1; D perhaps matches TRBD1 (6 bases). This CDR3 has 15 residues. V was shortened by 4 bases and J by 4 bases, with 16 bases between the two germline ends. The V gene's germline CDR1 is MNHEY and CDR2 SMNVEV (reference sequence). The DNA of the CDR3 is TGTGCCAGCAGTTGGGTGCCGGGGGCGAGCACTGAAGCTTTCTTT. Encoded protein: CASSWVPGASTEAFF.

The V gene is TRBV20-1, the J gene TRBJ2-5; the match to TRBD1 covers 7 bases. V shed 6 bases, J shed 4 bases, and the junction held 5 bases outside the gene matches. Germline values: CDR1 DFQATT, CDR2 SNEGSKA (reference sequence). The CDR3 totals 12 residues. This CDR3 is CSADRTGETQYF. DNA for the CDR3: TGCAGTGCCGACCGGACAGGAGAGACCCAGTACTTC.